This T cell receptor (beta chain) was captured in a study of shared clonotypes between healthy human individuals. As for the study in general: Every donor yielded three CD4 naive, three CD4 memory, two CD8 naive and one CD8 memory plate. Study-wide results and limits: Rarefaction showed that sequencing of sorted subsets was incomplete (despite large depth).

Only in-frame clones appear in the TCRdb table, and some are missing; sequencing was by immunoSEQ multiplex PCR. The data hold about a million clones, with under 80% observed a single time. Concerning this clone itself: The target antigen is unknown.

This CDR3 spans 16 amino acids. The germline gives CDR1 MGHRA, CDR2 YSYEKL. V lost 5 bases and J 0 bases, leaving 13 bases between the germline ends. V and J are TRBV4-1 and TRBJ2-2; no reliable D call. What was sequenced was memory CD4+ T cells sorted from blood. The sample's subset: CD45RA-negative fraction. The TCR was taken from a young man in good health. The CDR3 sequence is CASSSHVTSNTGELFF. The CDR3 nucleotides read TGCGCCAGCAGCTCCCATGTCACCTCGAACACCGGGGAGCTGTTTTTT.